This TCR beta chain derives from a study of blood T cell repertoires in COVID-19. Study-level information: From the United States, Italy and Spain came samples of acute and convalescent COVID-19. Sources were T cells, B-cell-depleted T cells, or PBMCs; the material itself was cDNA or gDNA.

V lost 4 bases and J 1 base, leaving 13 bases between the germline ends. The CDR3 covers 14 residues. Germline V gene data show CDR1 as GTSNPN and CDR2 as SVGIG (reference sequence). Authors' analysis steps: Scientists estimated how many nucleated cells there were by amplifying reference gene primers. Assay: immunoSEQ multiplex PCR; the TCRdb copy retains only in-frame clones and omits some. V and J calls and clone size come straight from that table; D and trimming were deduced from the DNA. The sample carries 150,000 or so clones, roughly 80% recorded once. The sample was peripheral blood. The sequence was obtained from a woman aged 70-85 years with acute or convalescent COVID-19. The genes are TRBV30 and TRBJ1-2; D not certain. Here the CDR3 reads CAWNREGLNYGYTF. The CDR3 DNA sequence: TGTGCCTGGAATCGGGAGGGTCTTAACTATGGCTACACCTTC. Drawing the rest from reference TRBV30 and TRBJ1-2, the complete variable domain is SQTIHQWPATLVQPVGSPLSLECTVEGTSNPNLYWYRQAAGRGLQLLFYSVGIGQISSEVPQNLSASRPQDRQFILSSKKLLLSDSGFYLCAWNREGLNYGYTFGSGTRLTVV.